The source of this T cell receptor (beta chain) is a study of blood T cell repertoires in COVID-19. Only one count was recorded for this clone. In germline, CDR1 is MNHEY, CDR2 SVGEGT. The CDR3 is made up of 18 amino acids. V lost 0 bases, J lost 6 bases, and 14 bases stayed unmatched. TCRdb's table, derived via immunoSEQ multiplex PCR, lists solely in-frame clones and lacks some. The table includes more than 300,000 clones, under 95% detected once. The sequencing sample was made of peripheral blood. The sequence came from a woman aged 18-29 years who had recovered from COVID-19. The chain links TRBV6-2 or TRBV6-3 to TRBJ2-1, with TRBD2 identical over 7 bases. CDR3 sequence: CASSYSNSLGGRSNEQFF. DNA for the CDR3: TGTGCCAGCAGTTACTCGAATAGTCTGGGGGGGAGATCCAATGAGCAGTTCTTC.